This is a list of T cell receptor beta chains from one sample in a study of shared clonotypes between healthy human individuals. Assay used: immunoSEQ multiplex PCR; TCRdb lists only in-frame clones, some missing. Among some 1,900,000 clones listed, about 95% were seen once. Sequencing was done on a sample of naive CD8+ T cells sorted from blood. The receptor source for this set is a young man in good health. The CDR3 runs from the conserved cysteine through the conserved F or W. D genes are given only for firm matches.

TRBV7-9	TRBJ1-2	NA	TGTGCCAGCAGCTCCGGGGGTAACTATGGCTACACCTTC	CASSSGGNYGYTF
TRBV5-1	TRBJ2-2	NA	TGCGCCAGCAGCTCGACAACAACGAACACCGGGGAGCTGTTTTTT	CASSSTTTNTGELFF
TRBV6-1	TRBJ2-5	NA	TGTGCCAGCAGTGAAGGCGTGGGGATAGGAGTCGAAGAGACCCAGTACTTC	CASSEGVGIGVEETQYF
TRBV7-9	TRBJ2-7	NA	TGTGCCAGCAGCCTCTCGCAAGGGGCGGTTTACGAGCAGTACTTC	CASSLSQGAVYEQYF
TRBV30	TRBJ1-2	NA	TGTGCCTGGTATAAGCCCCAAAGAAGGGGCTACACCTTC	CAWYKPQRRGYTF
TRBV19	TRBJ2-7	TRBD2	TGTGCCAGTAGTCCGGGACTAGCGGGATTCGAGCAGTACTTC	CASSPGLAGFEQYF
TRBV30	TRBJ2-3	NA	TGTGCCTGGGATGAAGTGGGTCCCGGCCTCAATACGCAGTATTTT	CAWDEVGPGLNTQYF
TRBV2	TRBJ2-7	NA	TGTGCCAGCACAGGCTCCTACGAGCAGTACTTC	CASTGSYEQYF
TRBV6-5	TRBJ1-1	TRBD1	TGTGCCAGCAGTTACGGGACAGAAAACACTGAAGCTTTCTTT	CASSYGTENTEAFF
TRBV15	TRBJ2-7	NA	TGTGCCACCAGCGGGGGCCCGACATCGCCTTTCTACGAGCAGTACTTC	CATSGGPTSPFYEQYF
TRBV7-3	TRBJ2-1	NA	TGTGCCAGCAGCTCCGTGGGGGGAAGCAATGAGCAGTTCTTC	CASSSVGGSNEQFF
TRBV19	TRBJ2-7	NA	TGTGCCAGTAGTCCATCAGGAGCAAGGTACGAGCAGTACTTC	CASSPSGARYEQYF
TRBV5-6	TRBJ2-3	TRBD2	TGTGCCAGCAGCTCCGGGGGGGATACGCAGTATTTT	CASSSGGDTQYF
TRBV18	TRBJ2-7	NA	TGTGCCAGCTTAGACGACGGCCAAAGCTCCTACGAGCAGTACTTC	CASLDDGQSSYEQYF
TRBV7-3	TRBJ1-2	TRBD1	TGTGCCAGCAGCCTGACAGGGGTGGATGGCTACACCTTC	CASSLTGVDGYTF
TRBV18	TRBJ2-1	TRBD2	TGTGCCAGCTCACCCGGGGGAGGGTCCTACAATGAGCAGTTCTTC	CASSPGGGSYNEQFF
TRBV7-2	TRBJ2-3	NA	TGTGCCAGCGGACAACTAGCTTTCTCCACTGGTGATACGCAGTATTTT	CASGQLAFSTGDTQYF
TRBV19	TRBJ1-1	NA	TGTGCCAGTAGCATTGGCGTGGGGACTGAAGCTTTCTTT	CASSIGVGTEAFF
TRBV7-9	TRBJ2-6	NA	TGTGCCAGCAGCTTAATGGGACGGTCCTCTGGGGCCAACGTCCTGACTTTC	CASSLMGRSSGANVLTF
TRBV2	TRBJ1-1	NA	TGTGCCAGCCCATCGTTGAACACTGAAGCTTTCTTT	CASPSLNTEAFF
TRBV11-2	TRBJ2-7	NA	TGTGCCAGCAGCCCCGCCCTGGGGGAGTCCTACGAGCAGTACTTC	CASSPALGESYEQYF
TRBV11-2	TRBJ1-2	NA	TGTGCCAGCAGCTTTGGGGGACCTAGCTATGGCTACACCTTC	CASSFGGPSYGYTF
TRBV4-3	TRBJ2-2	TRBD1	TGCGCCAGCAGCCAAGACCTACAGGGGGAGACGAACACCGGGGAGCTGTTTTTT	CASSQDLQGETNTGELFF
TRBV4-1	TRBJ2-1	NA	TGCGCCAGCAGCCAAGGCATGGCGTGGGAGCAGTTCTTC	CASSQGMAWEQFF
TRBV27	TRBJ2-7	TRBD1	TGTGCCAGCAGTTCCACAGGGGCCGGGTCCTACGAGCAGTACTTC	CASSSTGAGSYEQYF
TRBV6-5	TRBJ1-1	NA	TGTGCCAGCAGTCACTCAACAGGAATGAACACTGAAGCTTTCTTT	CASSHSTGMNTEAFF
TRBV4-1	TRBJ1-1	NA	TGCGCCAGCAGCCAAGAATTGCGCCGGGCTTTCACTGAAGCTTTCTTT	CASSQELRRAFTEAFF